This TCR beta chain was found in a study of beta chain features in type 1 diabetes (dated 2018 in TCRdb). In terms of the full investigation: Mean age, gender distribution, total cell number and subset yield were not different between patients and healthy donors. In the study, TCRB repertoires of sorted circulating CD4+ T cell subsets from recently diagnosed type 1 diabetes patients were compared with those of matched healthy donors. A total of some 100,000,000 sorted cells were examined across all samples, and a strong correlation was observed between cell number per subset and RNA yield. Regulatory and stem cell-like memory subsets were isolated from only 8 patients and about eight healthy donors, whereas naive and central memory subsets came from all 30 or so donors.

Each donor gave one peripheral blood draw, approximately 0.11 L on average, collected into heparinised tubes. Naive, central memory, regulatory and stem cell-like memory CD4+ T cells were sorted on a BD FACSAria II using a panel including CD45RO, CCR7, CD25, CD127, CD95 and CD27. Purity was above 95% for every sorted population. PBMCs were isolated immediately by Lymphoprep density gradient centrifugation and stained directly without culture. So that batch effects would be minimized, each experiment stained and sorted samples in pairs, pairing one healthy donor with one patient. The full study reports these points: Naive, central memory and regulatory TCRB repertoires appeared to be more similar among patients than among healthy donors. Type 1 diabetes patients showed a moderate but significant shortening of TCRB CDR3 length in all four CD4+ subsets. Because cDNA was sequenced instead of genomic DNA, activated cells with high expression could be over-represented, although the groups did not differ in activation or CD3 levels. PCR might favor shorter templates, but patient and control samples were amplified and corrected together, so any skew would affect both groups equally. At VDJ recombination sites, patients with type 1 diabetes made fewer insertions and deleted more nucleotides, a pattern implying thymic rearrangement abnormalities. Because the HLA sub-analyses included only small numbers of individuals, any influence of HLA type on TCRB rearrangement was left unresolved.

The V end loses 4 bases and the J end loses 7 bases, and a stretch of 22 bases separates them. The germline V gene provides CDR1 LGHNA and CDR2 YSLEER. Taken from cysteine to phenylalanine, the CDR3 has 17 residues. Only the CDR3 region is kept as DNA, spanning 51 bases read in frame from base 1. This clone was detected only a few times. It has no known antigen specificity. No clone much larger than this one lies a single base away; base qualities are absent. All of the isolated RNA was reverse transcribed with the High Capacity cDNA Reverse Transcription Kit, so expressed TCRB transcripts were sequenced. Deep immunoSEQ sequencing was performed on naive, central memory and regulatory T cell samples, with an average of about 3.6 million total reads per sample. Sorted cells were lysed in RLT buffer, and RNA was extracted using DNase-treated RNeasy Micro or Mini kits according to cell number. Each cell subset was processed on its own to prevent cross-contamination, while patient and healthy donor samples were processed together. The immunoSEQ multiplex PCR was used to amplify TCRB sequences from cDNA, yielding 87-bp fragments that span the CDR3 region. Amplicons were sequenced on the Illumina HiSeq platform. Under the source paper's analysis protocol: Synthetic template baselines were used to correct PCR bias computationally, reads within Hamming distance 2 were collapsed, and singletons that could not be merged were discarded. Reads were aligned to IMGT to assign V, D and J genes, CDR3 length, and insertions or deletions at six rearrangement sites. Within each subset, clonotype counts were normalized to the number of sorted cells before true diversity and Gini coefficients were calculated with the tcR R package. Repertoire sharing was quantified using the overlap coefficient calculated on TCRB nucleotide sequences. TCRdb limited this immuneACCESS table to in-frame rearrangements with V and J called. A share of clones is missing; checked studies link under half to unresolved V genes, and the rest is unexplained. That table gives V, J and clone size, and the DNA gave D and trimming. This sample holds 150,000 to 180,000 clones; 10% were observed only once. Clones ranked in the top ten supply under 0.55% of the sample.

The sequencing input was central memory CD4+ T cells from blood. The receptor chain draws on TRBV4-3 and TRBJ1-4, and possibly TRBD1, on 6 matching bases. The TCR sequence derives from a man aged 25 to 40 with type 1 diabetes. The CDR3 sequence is CASSPRTAGGGGEKLFF. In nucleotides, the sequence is TGCGCCAGCAGCCCGCGGACAGCGGGAGGTGGTGGTGAAAAACTGTTTTTT.